The 22 T cell receptor beta chains reported below all come from one sample, sequenced in a study of cytomegalovirus exposure and HLA in healthy donors. Both 60 Vbeta primers and 13 Jbeta primers went into the PCR. TCRdb's copy holds only in-frame clones and misses some; the assay was immunoSEQ multiplex PCR. The sample holds tens of thousands of clones, 82% seen once. The sample taken for sequencing was PBMCs. The receptors stem from a man in his fifties in good health and CMV-seronegative.

This chain connects TRBV28 to TRBJ2-7; TRBD2 agrees at 12 bases. The V gene's germline CDR1 is MDHEN and CDR2 SYDVKM. The CDR3 covers 16 residues. Unmatched junction bases numbered 8, after V lost 3 bases and J lost 5 bases. The CDR3 sequence is CASSFLLAGGPDEQYF. DNA of the CDR3: TGTGCCAGCAGTTTTCTTCTAGCGGGAGGGCCCGACGAGCAGTACTTC.

The chain employs TRBV7-9 and TRBJ2-5, with 8 bases identical to TRBD1. V was pared by 1 base and J by 4 bases, with 5 bases of the junction left unmatched. The germline V gene encodes CDR1 SEHNR and CDR2 FQNEAQ (reference sequence). The CDR3 totals 15 residues. The CDR3 reads CASSLGQGSGETQYF. The CDR3 DNA follows: TGTGCCAGCAGCTTAGGACAGGGGTCGGGAGAGACCCAGTACTTC.

V is TRBV19 and J is TRBJ2-7; no clear D gene. The CDR3 extends over 14 amino acids. The ends were cut back, 6 bases at V and 3 bases at J, with 15 bases in the middle. CDR1 and CDR2 (germline): LNHDA, SQIVND (reference sequence). Written as DNA, the CDR3 is TGTGCCAGTAGCCGCGAGGTCGGATTCTACGAGCAGTACTTC. Its protein is CASSREVGFYEQYF.

This chain links TRBV5-1 with TRBJ1-6; 9 bases agree with TRBD1. This CDR3 has 16 residues. The V gene end was trimmed by 1 base and the J gene end by 9 bases; junction bases not matched to a gene: 8. Per the germline V gene, CDR1 is SGHRS and CDR2 is YFSETQ. CDR3 in amino acids: CASSLRDRADTSPLHF. The CDR3 nucleotides are TGCGCCAGCAGCTTGCGGGACAGGGCAGATACTTCACCCCTCCACTTT. Using reference TRBV5-1 and TRBJ1-6 for the parts outside the CDR3, the full variable domain is KAGVTQTPRYLIKTRGQQVTLSCSPISGHRSVSWYQQTPGQGLQFLFEYFSETQRNKGNFPGRFSGRQFSNSRSEMNVSTLELGDSALYLCASSLRDRADTSPLHFGNGTRLTVT.

The chain recombines TRBV7-9 with TRBJ2-3; weak D call: TRBD2 (6 bases). The CDR3 is made up of 16 amino acids. V lost 4 bases to trimming and J lost 2 bases, with 16 bases between them. Looked up from germline, CDR1 is SEHNR and CDR2 is FQNEAQ (reference sequence). CDR3 DNA: TGTGCCAGCAGCTCTCCTGGGGGGACCCTCACAGATACGCAGTATTTT. Translated: CASSSPGGTLTDTQYF.

The chain employs TRBV9 and TRBJ1-6, with 11 bases matching TRBD1. Germline assignment: CDR1 SGDLS and CDR2 YYNGEE. The CDR3 has 14 residues. V lost 4 bases, J lost 10 bases, and 4 bases stayed unmatched. The CDR3 coding sequence is TGTGCCAGCAGCCCGGGACAGGGGGTCTCACCCCTCCACTTT. It yields the protein CASSPGQGVSPLHF.

The chain is built from TRBV7-2 and TRBJ2-7, with 12 nucleotides matching TRBD2. The CDR3 runs 13 residues. After removal of 6 bases from V and 6 bases from J, the junction contained 3 bases not matched to a gene. CDR1 is SGHTA and CDR2 is FQGNSA in the germline V gene. The chain's CDR3 is CASSSSGRGEQYF. CDR3 bases: TGTGCCAGCAGTTCTAGCGGGAGGGGCGAGCAGTACTTC.

The rearrangement uses TRBV6-5 and TRBJ2-3; 7 nucleotides match TRBD1. J gave up 3 bases and V 2 bases, and 5 bases lay outside the gene matches. The CDR3 has 15 amino acids. Germline V CDR1 and CDR2: MNHEY, SVGAGI. The CDR3, as DNA: TGTGCCAGCAGTTACGGGACAGAGTTGACAGATACGCAGTATTTT. Its protein product is CASSYGTELTDTQYF.

The V call is TRBV6-6, the J call TRBJ1-2; D gene ambiguous. In germline, CDR1 is MNHNY, CDR2 SVGAGI (reference sequence). V lost 0 bases and J 3 bases, leaving 5 bases between the germline ends. The CDR3 runs 13 residues. The chain's CDR3 is CASSYSSDYGYTF. Here the CDR3 DNA reads TGTGCCAGCAGTTACTCGAGTGACTATGGCTACACCTTC.

This clone occurred a few times. The rearrangement joins TRBV18 to TRBJ2-1, with no clear D. The CDR3 sequence is 16 residues long. Trimming took 6 bases from V and 0 from J, leaving 15 bases between them. CDR1 and CDR2 (germline): KGHSH, LQKENI. CDR3 amino acids: CASSQNAPSSYNEQFF. CDR3 sequence (DNA): TGTGCCAGCTCCCAAAATGCCCCCAGCTCCTACAATGAGCAGTTCTTC. The full variable domain, completed using reference TRBV18 and TRBJ2-1, is NAGVMQNPRHLVRRRGQEARLRCSPMKGHSHVYWYRQLPEEGLKFMVYLQKENIIDESGMPKERFSAEFPKEGPSILRIQQVVRGDSAAYFCASSQNAPSSYNEQFFGPGTRLTVL.

The chain links TRBV7-9 to TRBJ1-1, with D maybe TRBD1 (6 bases). Germline lookup yields CDR1 SEHNR and CDR2 FQNEAQ (reference sequence). This CDR3 has 12 amino acids. The germline V and J ends were trimmed by 5 bases and 5 bases, with 9 bases remaining between them. CDR3 nucleotide sequence: TGTGCCAGCAGCCTTAGGGGGACTGAAGCTTTCTTT. This translates into CASSLRGTEAFF. The whole variable domain, filled in from reference TRBV7-9 and TRBJ1-1, reads DTGVSQNPRHKITKRGQNVTFRCDPISEHNRLYWYRQTLGQGPEFLTYFQNEAQLEKSRLLSDRFSAERPKGSFSTLEIQRTEQGDSAMYLCASSLRGTEAFFGQGTRLTVV.

V and J are TRBV29-1 and TRBJ2-7, with D perhaps matching TRBD2 (6 bases). CDR1 and CDR2 (germline): SQVTM, ANQGSEA. V gave up 3 bases and J gave up 6 bases, with 12 bases separating them. The CDR3 extends over 12 amino acids. The CDR3 is CSVEDYASEQYF. The CDR3, as DNA: TGCAGCGTTGAGGACTACGCTAGCGAGCAGTACTTC.

The chain uses TRBV28 and TRBJ1-2, with TRBD1 matching over 7 bases. The junction had 7 bases not matched to a gene; V was cut back by 8 bases and J by 4 bases. CDR3 length equals 13 residues. Germline CDR1 is MDHEN and CDR2 is SYDVKM. The CDR3 loop is CASGLRDSYGYTF. The CDR3 nucleotides read TGTGCCAGCGGCCTGAGGGACAGCTATGGCTACACCTTC.

The chain employs TRBV23-1 and TRBJ1-4; 7 bases are a match to TRBD1. Being an ORF, TRBV23-1 has a function that is uncertain. The trim removed 9 bases at V and 0 bases at J, leaving 22 bases unmatched. The CDR3 is 20 amino acids. CDR3 bases: TGCGCCAGGCGTACCAACCAAGGAGGGGGCGGTAGCACAACTAATGAAAAACTGTTTTTT. Translation gives CARRTNQGGGGSTTNEKLFF.

The J gene is TRBJ2-7, the V gene TRBV6-1; the match to TRBD1 covers 8 bases. The CDR3 totals 15 residues. Germline V gene data show CDR1 as MNHNS and CDR2 as SASEGT. V lost 6 bases, J lost 0 bases, and 7 bases stayed unmatched. CDR3 loop: CASRTSGTGSYEQYF. CDR3 sequence (DNA): TGTGCCAGCAGAACTTCCGGGACAGGCTCCTACGAGCAGTACTTC.

The chain has TRBV7-9 and TRBJ2-1, with D possibly matching TRBD2 (6 bases). Trimming took off 6 bases at V and 7 bases at J, with 16 bases between the two ends. CDR1 and CDR2 (germline): SEHNR, FQNEAQ (reference sequence). The CDR3 totals 14 residues. The CDR3 DNA reads TGTGCCAGCAGAGGCGGGATCTCGGGAAATGAGCAGTTCTTC. This gives the protein CASRGGISGNEQFF.

The rearrangement joins TRBV27 to TRBJ1-1; no definite D call. This CDR3 region has 13 residues. Trimming removed 5 bases from V and 1 base from J, with 8 bases in between. From germline, CDR1 is MNHEY and CDR2 SMNVEV (reference sequence). The CDR3 region has the DNA TGTGCCAGCAGTCTACAGAGGAACACTGAAGCTTTCTTT. Its protein is CASSLQRNTEAFF.

This rearrangement joins TRBV7-8 to TRBJ1-2; 7 nucleotides agree with TRBD1. This CDR3 is 16 amino acids long. V lost 3 bases and J lost 5; bases outside the gene matches: 12. From germline, CDR1 is SGHVS and CDR2 FQNEAQ. The CDR3 here is CASSFRTGEVGYGYTF. The CDR3 DNA is TGTGCCAGCAGCTTCCGTACAGGGGAAGTAGGGTATGGCTACACCTTC.

The CDR3 protein is CASSFPGQGNYGYTF. The CDR3 nucleotides are TGTGCCAGCAGTTTTCCGGGACAGGGGAACTATGGCTACACCTTC. J is TRBJ1-2 and V is TRBV6-6, with 10 bases lining up with TRBD1. CDR1 and CDR2 (germline): MNHNY, SVGAGI (reference sequence). The junction had 4 bases not matched to a gene; V was cut back by 4 bases and J by 2 bases. This CDR3 has 15 residues.

The CDR3, as DNA: TGTGCCAGCAGCCTACAGGAGAGGCTAGCGGGTCTGCAGTTCTTC. Residues: CASSLQERLAGLQFF. The chain carries TRBV7-2 and TRBJ2-1; 8 bases align to TRBD2. Germline loops: CDR1 SGHTA, CDR2 FQGNSA. Trimming at V came to 5 bases and at J to 12 bases, leaving 15 bases not matched to a gene. This CDR3 contains 15 residues.

V is TRBV28 and J is TRBJ2-3; maybe TRBD1 (6 bases). The CDR3 has 16 residues. Trimming pared 4 bases from V and 1 base from J, leaving 15 bases between. Germline V gives CDR1 MDHEN, CDR2 SYDVKM. The CDR3 reads CASSSTQGPGTDTQYF. The CDR3 DNA is TGTGCCAGCAGTTCCACCCAGGGGCCTGGCACAGATACGCAGTATTTT. Using reference TRBV28 and TRBJ2-3 for the parts outside the CDR3, the full variable domain is DVKVTQSSRYLVKRTGEKVFLECVQDMDHENMFWYRQDPGLGLRLIYFSYDVKMKEKGDIPEGYSVSREKKERFSLILESASTNQTSMYLCASSSTQGPGTDTQYFGPGTRLTVL.

V gene TRBV7-3 combines with J gene TRBJ2-5; D is undetermined. The CDR3 loop spans 14 amino acids. The V gene lost 2 bases and the J gene lost 2 bases, with 9 bases spanning the gap. Germline V lookup: CDR1 SGHTA, CDR2 FQGTGA. CDR3 sequence reads: CASSLGPSQETQYF. For the CDR3, the DNA is TGTGCCAGCAGCTTAGGCCCAAGTCAAGAGACCCAGTACTTC.